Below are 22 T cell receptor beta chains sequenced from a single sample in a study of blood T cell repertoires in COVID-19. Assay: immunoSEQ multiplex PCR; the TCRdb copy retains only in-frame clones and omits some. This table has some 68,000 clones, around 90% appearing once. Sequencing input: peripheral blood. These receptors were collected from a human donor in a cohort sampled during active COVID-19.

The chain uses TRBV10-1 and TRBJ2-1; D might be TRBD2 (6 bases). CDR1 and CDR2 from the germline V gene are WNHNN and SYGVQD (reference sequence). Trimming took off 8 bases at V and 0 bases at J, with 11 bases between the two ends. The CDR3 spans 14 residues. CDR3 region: CASSIGGSYNEQFF. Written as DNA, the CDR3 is TGCGCCAGCTCCATCGGGGGCTCCTACAATGAGCAGTTCTTC.

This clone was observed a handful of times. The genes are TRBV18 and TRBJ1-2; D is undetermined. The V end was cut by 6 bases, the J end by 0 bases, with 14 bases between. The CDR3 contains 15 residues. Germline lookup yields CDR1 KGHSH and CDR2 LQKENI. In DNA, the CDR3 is TGTGCCAGCTCTCCCGGACGGGAAACTAACTATGGCTACACCTTC. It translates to CASSPGRETNYGYTF.

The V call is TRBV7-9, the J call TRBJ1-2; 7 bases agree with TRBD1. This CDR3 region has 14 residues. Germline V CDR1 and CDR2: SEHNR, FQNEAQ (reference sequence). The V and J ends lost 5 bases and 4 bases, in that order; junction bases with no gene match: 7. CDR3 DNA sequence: TGTGCCAGCAGCATACAGGGGAGGTCCTATGGCTACACCTTC. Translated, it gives CASSIQGRSYGYTF.

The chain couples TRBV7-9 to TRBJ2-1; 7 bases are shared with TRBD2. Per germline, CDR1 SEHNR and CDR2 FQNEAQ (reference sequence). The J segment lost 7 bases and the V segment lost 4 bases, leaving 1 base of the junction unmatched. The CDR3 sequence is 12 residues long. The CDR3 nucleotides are TGTGCCAGCAGCTGGGACTATAATGAGCAGTTCTTC. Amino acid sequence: CASSWDYNEQFF.

The CDR3 spells CAGWNRGTGGFEAFF. DNA for the CDR3: TGTGCCGGTTGGAATAGGGGGACAGGGGGCTTTGAAGCTTTCTTT. J is TRBJ1-1 and V is TRBV30; 12 bases line up with TRBD1. This CDR3 is built from 15 residues. V gave up 8 bases and J gave up 7 bases; unmatched junction bases: 14. The V gene's germline CDR1 is GTSNPN and CDR2 SVGIG (reference sequence).

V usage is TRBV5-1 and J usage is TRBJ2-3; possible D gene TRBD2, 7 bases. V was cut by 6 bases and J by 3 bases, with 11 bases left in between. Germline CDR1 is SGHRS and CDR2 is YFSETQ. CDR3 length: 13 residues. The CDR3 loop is CASTGGTTDTQYF. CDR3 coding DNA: TGCGCCAGCACGGGGGGCACAACAGATACGCAGTATTTT.

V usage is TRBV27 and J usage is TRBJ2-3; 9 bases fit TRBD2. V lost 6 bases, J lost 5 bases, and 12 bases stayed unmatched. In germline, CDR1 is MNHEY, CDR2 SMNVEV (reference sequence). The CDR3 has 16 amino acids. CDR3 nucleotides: TGTGCCAGCAGACGGGTGGCAGGACTAGCGAGAGATACGCAGTATTTT. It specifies CASRRVAGLARDTQYF.

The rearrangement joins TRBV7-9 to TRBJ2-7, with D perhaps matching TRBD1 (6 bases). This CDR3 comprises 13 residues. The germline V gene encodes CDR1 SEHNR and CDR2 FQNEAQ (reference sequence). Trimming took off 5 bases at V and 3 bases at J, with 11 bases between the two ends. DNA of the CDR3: TGTGCCAGCAGCCACAGGGCCCGCTACGAGCAGTACTTC. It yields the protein CASSHRARYEQYF.

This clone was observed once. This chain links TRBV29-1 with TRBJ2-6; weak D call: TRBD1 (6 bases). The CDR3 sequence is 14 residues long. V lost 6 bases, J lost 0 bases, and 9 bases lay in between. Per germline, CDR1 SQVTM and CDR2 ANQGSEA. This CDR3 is CSVDSPSGANVLTF. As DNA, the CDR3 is TGCAGCGTGGACAGCCCCTCTGGGGCCAACGTCCTGACTTTC.

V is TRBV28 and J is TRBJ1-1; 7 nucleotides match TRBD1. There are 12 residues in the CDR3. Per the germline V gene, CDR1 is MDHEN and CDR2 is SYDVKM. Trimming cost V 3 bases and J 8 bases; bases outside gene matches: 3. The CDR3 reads CASSFQTGEAFF. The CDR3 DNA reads TGTGCCAGCAGTTTCCAGACAGGGGAAGCTTTCTTT. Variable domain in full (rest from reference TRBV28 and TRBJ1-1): DVKVTQSSRYLVKRTGEKVFLECVQDMDHENMFWYRQDPGLGLRLIYFSYDVKMKEKGDIPEGYSVSREKKERFSLILESASTNQTSMYLCASSFQTGEAFFGQGTRLTVV.

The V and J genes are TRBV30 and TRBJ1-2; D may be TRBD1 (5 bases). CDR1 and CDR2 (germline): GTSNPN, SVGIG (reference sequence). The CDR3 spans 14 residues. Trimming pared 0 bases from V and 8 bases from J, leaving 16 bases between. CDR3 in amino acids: CAWSVGQGRGGYTF. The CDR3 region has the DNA TGTGCCTGGAGTGTAGGGCAGGGTAGAGGCGGCTACACCTTC.

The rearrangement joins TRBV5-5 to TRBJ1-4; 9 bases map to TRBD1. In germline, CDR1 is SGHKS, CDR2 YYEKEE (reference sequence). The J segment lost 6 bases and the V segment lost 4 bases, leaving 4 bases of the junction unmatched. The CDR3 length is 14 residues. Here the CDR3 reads CASSVRDRDEKLFF. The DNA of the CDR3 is TGTGCCAGCAGCGTCCGGGACAGGGATGAAAAACTGTTTTTT.

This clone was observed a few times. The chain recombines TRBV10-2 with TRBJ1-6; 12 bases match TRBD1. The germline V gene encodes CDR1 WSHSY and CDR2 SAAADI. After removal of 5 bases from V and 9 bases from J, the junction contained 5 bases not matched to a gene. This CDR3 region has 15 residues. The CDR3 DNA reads TGCGCCAGCAGTAGCGGGACAGGGGGCATTTCACCCCTCCACTTT. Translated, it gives CASSSGTGGISPLHF.

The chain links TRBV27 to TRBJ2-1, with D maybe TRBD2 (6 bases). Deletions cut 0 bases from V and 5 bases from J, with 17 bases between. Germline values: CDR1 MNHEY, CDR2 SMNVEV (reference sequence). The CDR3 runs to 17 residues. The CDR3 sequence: CASSLSAGRGYHNEQFF. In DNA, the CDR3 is TGTGCCAGCAGTTTATCGGCGGGGCGGGGCTACCACAATGAGCAGTTCTTC.

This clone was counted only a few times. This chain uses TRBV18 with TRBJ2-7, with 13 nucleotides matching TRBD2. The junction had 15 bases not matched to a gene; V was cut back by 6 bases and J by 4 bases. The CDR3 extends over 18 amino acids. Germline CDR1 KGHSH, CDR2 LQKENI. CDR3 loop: CASSPGLAGAKTLYEQYF. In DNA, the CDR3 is TGTGCCAGCTCTCCCGGACTAGCGGGGGCCAAGACTTTATACGAGCAGTACTTC.

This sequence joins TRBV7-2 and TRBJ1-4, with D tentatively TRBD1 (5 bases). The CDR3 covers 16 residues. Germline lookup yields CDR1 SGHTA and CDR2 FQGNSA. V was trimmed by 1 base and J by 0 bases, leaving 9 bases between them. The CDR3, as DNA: TGTGCCAGCAGCTTAGGGCAGACAGCAACTAATGAAAAACTGTTTTTT. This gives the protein CASSLGQTATNEKLFF. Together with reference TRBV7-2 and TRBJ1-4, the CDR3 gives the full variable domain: GAGVSQSPSNKVTEKGKDVELRCDPISGHTALYWYRQSLGQGLEFLIYFQGNSAPDKSGLPSDRFSAERTGGSVSTLTIQRTQQEDSAVYLCASSLGQTATNEKLFFGSGTQLSVL.

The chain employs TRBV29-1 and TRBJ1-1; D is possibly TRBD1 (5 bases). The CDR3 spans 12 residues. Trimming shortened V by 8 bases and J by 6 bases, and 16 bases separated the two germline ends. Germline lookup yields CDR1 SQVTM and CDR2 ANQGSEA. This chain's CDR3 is CSISQGIPEAFF. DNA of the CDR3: TGCAGCATATCTCAGGGTATCCCTGAAGCTTTCTTT.

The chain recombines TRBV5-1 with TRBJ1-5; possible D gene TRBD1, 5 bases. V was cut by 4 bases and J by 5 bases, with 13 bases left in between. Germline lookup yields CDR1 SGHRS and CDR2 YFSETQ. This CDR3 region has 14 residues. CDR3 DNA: TGCGCCAGCAGCGCGTCCGGAGGGGATCAGCCCCAGCATTTT. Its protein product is CASSASGGDQPQHF.

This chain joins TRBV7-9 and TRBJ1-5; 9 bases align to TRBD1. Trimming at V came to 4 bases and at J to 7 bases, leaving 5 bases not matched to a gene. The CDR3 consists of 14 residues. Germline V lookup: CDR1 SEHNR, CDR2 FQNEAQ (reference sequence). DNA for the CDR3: TGTGCCAGCAGCTCAACAGGGGGCAGCCAGCCCCAGCATTTT. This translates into CASSSTGGSQPQHF.

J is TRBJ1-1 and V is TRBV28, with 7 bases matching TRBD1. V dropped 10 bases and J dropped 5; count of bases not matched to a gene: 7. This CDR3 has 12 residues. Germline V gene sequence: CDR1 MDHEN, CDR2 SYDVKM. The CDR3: CATQTGSTEAFF. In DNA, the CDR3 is TGTGCCACCCAGACAGGGTCTACTGAAGCTTTCTTT. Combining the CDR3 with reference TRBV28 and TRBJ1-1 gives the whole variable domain DVKVTQSSRYLVKRTGEKVFLECVQDMDHENMFWYRQDPGLGLRLIYFSYDVKMKEKGDIPEGYSVSREKKERFSLILESASTNQTSMYLCATQTGSTEAFFGQGTRLTVV.

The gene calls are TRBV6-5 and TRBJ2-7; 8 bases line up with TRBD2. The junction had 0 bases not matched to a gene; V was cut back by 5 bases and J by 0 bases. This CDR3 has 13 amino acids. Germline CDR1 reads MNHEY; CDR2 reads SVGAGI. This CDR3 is CASSLAGSYEQYF. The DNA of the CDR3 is TGTGCCAGCAGTCTAGCGGGCTCCTACGAGCAGTACTTC.

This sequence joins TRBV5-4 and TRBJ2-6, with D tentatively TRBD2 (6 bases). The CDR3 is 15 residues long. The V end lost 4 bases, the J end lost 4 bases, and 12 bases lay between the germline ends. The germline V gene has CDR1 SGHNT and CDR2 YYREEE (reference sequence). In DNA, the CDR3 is TGTGCCAGCAGCCGAGCGGCGGGAGGGGCCAACGTCCTGACTTTC. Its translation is CASSRAAGGANVLTF.